This TCR beta chain emerged from a study of blood T cell repertoires in COVID-19. Clones were read by immunoSEQ multiplex PCR, and TCRdb kept only the in-frame ones, dropping some. The data show approximately 47,000 clones, roughly 84% seen once. This clone was recorded a few times. The V and J ends lost 8 bases and 4 bases, in that order; junction bases with no gene match: 5. CDR3 length equals 14 residues. The germline CDR1 and CDR2 sequences are SGHTA and FQGTGA. The sequence derives from a woman aged 60-70 years with acute or convalescent COVID-19. Material: peripheral blood. The genes are TRBV7-3 and TRBJ2-2, with 9 bases matching TRBD2. CDR3 protein: CASSRGGATGELFF. The CDR3 DNA reads TGTGCCAGCTCCCGCGGGGGGGCCACCGGGGAGCTGTTTTTT.